One and the same sample provided the 12 T cell receptor beta chains below, sequenced in a study of coeliac disease. Generated by immunoSEQ multiplex PCR, the TCRdb table keeps only in-frame clones and is missing some. The sample contains some 4,000 clones, about three fifths of which appear only once. The specimen was lymphocytes from the gut lamina propria. These receptors were collected from a man between 65 and 85 years old without celiac disease.

The V gene is TRBV2, the J gene TRBJ2-1; D is unresolved. Germline-derived CDR1 and CDR2 are SNHLY and FYNNEI. The length of the CDR3 is 14 residues. V lost 6 bases and J 2 bases, leaving 11 bases between the germline ends. The CDR3 bases are TGTGCCAGCAGACCGCAGATCGCCTACAATGAGCAGTTCTTC. Amino acids: CASRPQIAYNEQFF.

The chain is built from TRBV5-1 and TRBJ1-2; D gene ambiguous. Germline-derived CDR1 and CDR2 are SGHRS and YFSETQ. This CDR3 spans 14 amino acids. V lost 0 bases and J 2 bases, leaving 8 bases between the germline ends. The CDR3 sequence is CASSLGGKNYGYTF. In nucleotides, the CDR3 is TGCGCCAGCAGCTTGGGCGGGAAAAACTATGGCTACACCTTC.

This rearrangement joins TRBV2 to TRBJ1-1, with 8 bases fitting TRBD1. The J segment lost 0 bases and the V segment lost 11 bases, leaving 5 bases of the junction unmatched. The CDR3 runs to 13 residues. Germline V gene data show CDR1 as SNHLY and CDR2 as FYNNEI. The CDR3: CAHRGGMNTEAFF. CDR3 in DNA: TGTGCCCACAGGGGGGGTATGAACACTGAAGCTTTCTTT.

The genes are TRBV2 and TRBJ1-2, with D possibly TRBD1 on 5 matching bases. The germline V gene encodes CDR1 SNHLY and CDR2 FYNNEI. V was shortened by 4 bases and J by 8 bases, with 14 bases between the two germline ends. The CDR3 has 13 residues. DNA of the CDR3: TGTGCCAGCAGTGTGGGGCCCTCGAGAGGCTACACCTTC. Protein product: CASSVGPSRGYTF.

This clone was detected a few times. The CDR3 protein is CASTQFEAYNSPLHF. CDR3 bases: TGTGCCAGCACCCAATTTGAGGCCTATAATTCACCCCTCCACTTT. This chain uses TRBV7-9 with TRBJ1-6; D not resolved. CDR1 is SEHNR and CDR2 is FQNEAQ in the germline V gene (reference sequence). The V end lost 7 bases, the J end lost 2 bases, and 12 bases lay between the germline ends. The CDR3 runs 15 residues.

The chain recombines TRBV6-6 with TRBJ2-5; TRBD2 matches 8 bases. The CDR3 has 13 residues. Per germline, CDR1 MNHNY and CDR2 SVGAGI (reference sequence). The V segment lost 4 bases and the J segment 7 bases; nucleotides outside the gene matches: 5. The CDR3 nucleotides are TGTGCCAGCAGTTCCGGGACTAGGGGGACCCAGTACTTC. Translated: CASSSGTRGTQYF.

This sequence joins TRBV11-3 and TRBJ2-1; 14 bases map to TRBD2. This CDR3 comprises 17 residues. V trimming: 4 bases; J trimming: 7 bases; junction bases outside the gene matches: 9. Germline V gene sequence: CDR1 SGHNT, CDR2 YENEEA. Here the CDR3 DNA reads TGTGCCAGCAGCTCGAAGACTAGCGGGGGGGCCGGGAATGAGCAGTTCTTC. Encoded protein: CASSSKTSGGAGNEQFF.

Here the CDR3 reads CASRRTGDYGYTF. CDR3 bases: TGTGCCAGCAGACGGACAGGGGACTATGGCTACACCTTC. The chain couples TRBV27 to TRBJ1-2, with 9 bases lining up with TRBD1. The CDR3 spans 13 residues. V trimming: 6 bases; J trimming: 3 bases; junction bases outside the gene matches: 2. Germline lookup yields CDR1 MNHEY and CDR2 SMNVEV (reference sequence).

The genes are TRBV28 and TRBJ2-7, with D perhaps matching TRBD2 (6 bases). CDR3 length: 15 amino acids. The germline CDR1 and CDR2 sequences are MDHEN and SYDVKM. V was shortened by 4 bases and J by 1 base, with 14 bases between the two germline ends. CDR3 amino acids: CASSSESRGSYEQYF. The CDR3 bases are TGTGCCAGCAGTTCTGAAAGTCGGGGGTCCTACGAGCAGTACTTC.

This clone was picked up a small number of times. The chain carries TRBV6-5 and TRBJ1-6; D ambiguous. CDR1 is MNHEY, CDR2 SVGAGI, per germline. V was pared by 2 bases and J by 9 bases, with 8 bases between. The CDR3 consists of 13 residues. The DNA of the CDR3 is TGTGCCAGCAGTTACGAGGGCGCTTCACCCCTCCACTTT. Encoded protein: CASSYEGASPLHF.

The rearrangement uses TRBV28 and TRBJ1-5; D gene unclear. V was pared by 4 bases and J by 2 bases, with 12 bases between. CDR3 size: 15 residues. Germline CDR1 reads MDHEN; CDR2 reads SYDVKM. CDR3 sequence reads: CASSSEARGNQPQHF. CDR3 bases: TGTGCCAGCAGTTCCGAGGCTCGGGGCAATCAGCCCCAGCATTTT.

This sequence joins TRBV15 and TRBJ2-5; the match to TRBD2 covers 14 bases. Germline loops: CDR1 LNHNV, CDR2 YYDKDF (reference sequence). The V and J ends lost 3 bases and 5 bases, in that order; junction bases with no gene match: 5. This CDR3 region has 16 residues. The CDR3 region is CATSRGLAGAEETQYF. The DNA for the CDR3 is TGTGCCACCAGCAGGGGACTAGCGGGGGCGGAGGAGACCCAGTACTTC.